The 23 T cell receptor beta chains reported below all come from one sample, sequenced in a study of control samples from healthy donors and cancer patients. TCRdb's copy holds only in-frame clones and misses some; the assay was immunoSEQ multiplex PCR. The table includes more than 110,000 clones, just under 95% detected once. The sequencing input was blood. These receptors came from a man aged 25-45 years in good health.

The chain uses TRBV28 and TRBJ1-5; a possible D gene is TRBD1 (5 bases). The CDR3 length is 16 residues. Per the germline V gene, CDR1 is MDHEN and CDR2 is SYDVKM. Trimming pared 6 bases from V and 2 bases from J, leaving 17 bases between. CDR3 coding DNA: TGTGCCAGCAGCCCTAGTCAGGGTCTGGGCAATCAGCCCCAGCATTTT. Encoded protein: CASSPSQGLGNQPQHF.

The V gene is TRBV2, the J gene TRBJ2-1, with D perhaps being TRBD1 or TRBD2 (8 bases each). This CDR3 has 18 amino acids. CDR1 and CDR2 (germline): SNHLY, FYNNEI. The V end was cut by 5 bases, the J end by 3 bases, with 23 bases between. The CDR3 reads CASSPRDRHLAGYNEQFF. CDR3 coding DNA: TGTGCCAGCAGTCCCCGGGACAGGCATCTAGCGGGCTACAATGAGCAGTTCTTC.

The genes are TRBV13 and TRBJ2-1; 10 bases are a match to TRBD2. Germline V gene lookup returns CDR1 PRHDT and CDR2 FYEKMQ (reference sequence). J gave up 4 bases and V 5 bases, and 8 bases lay outside the gene matches. The CDR3 runs 16 residues. The CDR3 loop reads CASSPGLASLYNEQFF. The CDR3 DNA reads as TGTGCCAGCAGCCCGGGACTAGCGTCTCTTTACAATGAGCAGTTCTTC.

The chain uses TRBV4-1 and TRBJ1-1, with 9 bases that match TRBD1. V gave up 5 bases and J gave up 11 bases; unmatched junction bases: 6. Per germline, CDR1 MGHRA and CDR2 YSYEKL. CDR3 length: 12 residues. In nucleotides, the CDR3 is TGCGCCAGCAGCTTCCCGGACAGGGGCGCTTTCTTT. It yields the protein CASSFPDRGAFF.

The chain links TRBV28 to TRBJ1-6, with D perhaps matching TRBD1 (6 bases). The CDR3 is made up of 18 amino acids. Trimming pared 0 bases from V and 7 bases from J, leaving 19 bases between. From germline, CDR1 is MDHEN and CDR2 SYDVKM. The CDR3 loop reads CASSLWHLAGVGNSPLHF. For the CDR3, the DNA is TGTGCCAGCAGTTTATGGCATTTGGCAGGGGTCGGAAATTCACCCCTCCACTTT. Together with reference TRBV28 and TRBJ1-6, the CDR3 gives the full variable domain: DVKVTQSSRYLVKRTGEKVFLECVQDMDHENMFWYRQDPGLGLRLIYFSYDVKMKEKGDIPEGYSVSREKKERFSLILESASTNQTSMYLCASSLWHLAGVGNSPLHFGNGTRLTVT.

This sequence joins TRBV7-8 and TRBJ2-1; D is unclear. CDR1 and CDR2 (germline): SGHVS, FQNEAQ. Trimming took off 4 bases at V and 4 bases at J, with 11 bases between the two ends. The CDR3 has 14 residues. The CDR3 bases are TGTGCCAGCAGCTCCTGGGCTACGTACAATGAGCAGTTCTTC. Amino acids: CASSSWATYNEQFF.

Concerning this clone: One end of the junction fails to match germline, which may point to a read error. The chain recombines TRBV6-5 with TRBJ1-6; D possibly corresponds to TRBD1 (5 bases). The CDR3 sequence is 13 residues long. CDR1 is MNHEY, CDR2 SVGAGI, per germline. The CDR3 is CAGRQSPNSPLHF. CDR3 bases: TGTGCCGGCAGACAGTCGCCCAATTCACCCCTCCACTTT.

The CDR3 coding sequence is TGCGCCAGCAGCTTGGACCGGACTAGCGGGAGGGCCGGCGACAATGAGCAGTTCTTC. Amino acids: CASSLDRTSGRAGDNEQFF. The rearrangement joins TRBV5-1 to TRBJ2-1; TRBD2 matches at 15 bases. The junction had 9 bases not matched to a gene; V was cut back by 0 bases and J by 5 bases. This CDR3 spans 19 amino acids. Looked up from germline, CDR1 is SGHRS and CDR2 is YFSETQ. Supplemented by reference TRBV5-1 and TRBJ2-1, the full variable domain reads KAGVTQTPRYLIKTRGQQVTLSCSPISGHRSVSWYQQTPGQGLQFLFEYFSETQRNKGNFPGRFSGRQFSNSRSEMNVSTLELGDSALYLCASSLDRTSGRAGDNEQFFGPGTRLTVL.

This clone appeared once. DNA of the CDR3: TGTGCCAGCAGCTTGGAGGGGGCGCAGACTGAAGCTTTCTTT. Translation gives CASSLEGAQTEAFF. The V call is TRBV7-9, the J call TRBJ1-1; 7 nucleotides line up with TRBD1. V dropped 3 bases and J dropped 5; count of bases not matched to a gene: 6. CDR1 and CDR2 (germline): SEHNR, FQNEAQ (reference sequence). The CDR3 runs 14 residues.

The chain has TRBV4-3 and TRBJ2-1; D is uncertain. There are 16 residues in the CDR3. Deletions cut 0 bases from V and 4 bases from J, with 13 bases between. The V gene's germline CDR1 is LGHNA and CDR2 YSLEER. The CDR3 is CASSQDGGVLYNEQFF. The CDR3 DNA reads TGCGCCAGCAGCCAAGATGGCGGAGTATTATACAATGAGCAGTTCTTC.

This chain uses TRBV28 with TRBJ1-2; TRBD1 might be the D (5 bases). Trimming removed 9 bases from V and 2 bases from J, with 13 bases in between. The CDR3 has 13 residues. Germline V gives CDR1 MDHEN, CDR2 SYDVKM. The CDR3 DNA sequence: TGTGCCAGTCAACCTTCAGGGAACTATGGCTACACCTTC. It specifies CASQPSGNYGYTF.

The chain employs TRBV5-5 and TRBJ2-3; D possibly corresponds to TRBD1 (5 bases). The V and J ends lost 4 bases and 6 bases respectively, with 12 bases between them. Germline V lookup: CDR1 SGHKS, CDR2 YYEKEE (reference sequence). The CDR3 extends over 13 amino acids. The CDR3 bases are TGTGCCAGCAGCCGGAGACAGTTGGATACGCAGTATTTT. This codes for CASSRRQLDTQYF.

J is TRBJ2-7 and V is TRBV30, with D perhaps TRBD1 or TRBD2 (5 bases each). The V gene lost 3 bases and the J gene lost 3 bases, with 12 bases spanning the gap. This CDR3 has 13 residues. Germline V CDR1 and CDR2: GTSNPN, SVGIG (reference sequence). CDR3 DNA: TGTGCCTGGAGCGAGGGGAATGGCTACGAGCAGTACTTC. This translates into CAWSEGNGYEQYF.

This clone appeared a single time. The chain recombines TRBV5-5 with TRBJ1-5, with D possibly being TRBD1 (5 bases). Deletions cut 0 bases from V and 5 bases from J, with 9 bases between. The CDR3 covers 14 residues. Germline CDR1 reads SGHKS; CDR2 reads YYEKEE (reference sequence). The CDR3 bases are TGTGCCAGCAGCTTGGTTTGGGGGGATCAGCCCCAGCATTTT. It is translated as CASSLVWGDQPQHF.

The chain has TRBV9 and TRBJ1-2; D remains unclear. The length of the CDR3 is 12 residues. Germline V gene sequence: CDR1 SGDLS, CDR2 YYNGEE. The germline V and J ends were trimmed by 0 bases and 8 bases, with 8 bases remaining between them. The chain's CDR3 is CASSVVAGGYTF. CDR3 sequence (DNA): TGTGCCAGCAGCGTAGTTGCGGGAGGCTACACCTTC.

The rearrangement joins TRBV10-1 to TRBJ2-1; TRBD1 aligns across 7 bases. Germline lookup yields CDR1 WNHNN and CDR2 SYGVQD (reference sequence). This CDR3 is built from 14 residues. J was trimmed by 12 bases and V by 6 bases; bases with no gene match: 14. The CDR3 coding sequence is TGCGCCAGCAGCACCGGGACAGCCCGAGAGGGGCAGTTCTTC. Protein sequence: CASSTGTAREGQFF.

The chain employs TRBV6-1 and TRBJ2-7; possible D gene TRBD2, 5 bases. The CDR3 loop spans 19 amino acids. The V end lost 0 bases, the J end lost 0 bases, and 21 bases lay between the germline ends. Per the germline V gene, CDR1 is MNHNS and CDR2 is SASEGT. The chain's CDR3 is CASSEAFGGGRRSSYEQYF. The DNA for the CDR3 is TGTGCCAGCAGTGAAGCTTTTGGCGGAGGACGGAGAAGCTCCTACGAGCAGTACTTC.

The chain carries TRBV18 and TRBJ2-1, with 8 positions matching TRBD2. V lost 6 bases, J lost 0 bases, and 4 bases stayed unmatched. CDR3 length equals 15 residues. From germline, CDR1 is KGHSH and CDR2 LQKENI. In DNA, the CDR3 is TGTGCCAGCTCCGGGAGGGCGAGCTCCTACAATGAGCAGTTCTTC. Translation: CASSGRASSYNEQFF.

The chain joins TRBV25-1 to TRBJ2-7, with D perhaps TRBD1 (6 bases). CDR3 length: 14 residues. CDR1 and CDR2 (germline): MGHDK, SYGVNS. With 5 bases removed from V and 3 bases from J, the gap between germline ends came to 14 bases. In DNA form, the CDR3 reads TGTGCCAGCAGTTGGGGGCCGTTTGTCTACGAGCAGTACTTC. This sequence encodes CASSWGPFVYEQYF.

The chain carries TRBV30 and TRBJ2-5; 7 nucleotides match TRBD2. Germline V gene sequence: CDR1 GTSNPN, CDR2 SVGIG (reference sequence). V trimming: 1 base; J trimming: 4 bases; junction bases outside the gene matches: 9. This CDR3 is built from 15 residues. The CDR3 sequence: CAWSAGGGSGETQYF. CDR3 DNA sequence: TGTGCCTGGAGTGCGGGAGGCGGGTCTGGAGAGACCCAGTACTTC.

The rearrangement uses TRBV27 and TRBJ1-2, with TRBD1 matching 9 bases. The length of the CDR3 is 15 residues. Germline CDR1 is MNHEY and CDR2 is SMNVEV (reference sequence). V lost 0 bases, J lost 4 bases, and 3 bases stayed unmatched. The CDR3 here is CASSLSGGQGYGYTF. The CDR3 bases are TGTGCCAGCAGTTTATCGGGGGGACAGGGCTATGGCTACACCTTC.

The DNA of the CDR3 is TGTGCCAGTAGTCTTCCCGGAGCGGGAGTAGGGGAGACCCAGTACTTC. Protein sequence: CASSLPGAGVGETQYF. The genes are TRBV19 and TRBJ2-5; TRBD2 matches 8 bases. This CDR3 is 16 amino acids long. Germline loops: CDR1 LNHDA, CDR2 SQIVND (reference sequence). Trimming at V came to 5 bases and at J to 5 bases, leaving 13 bases not matched to a gene.

The rearrangement links TRBV28 to TRBJ1-3; D possibly corresponds to TRBD1 (6 bases). From germline, CDR1 is MDHEN and CDR2 SYDVKM. CDR3 length: 15 residues. Between the trimmed V and J ends, which lost 8 bases and 2 bases, there was a span of 16 bases. CDR3 in amino acids: CASFKGGLTGNTIYF. The CDR3, as DNA: TGTGCCAGCTTTAAGGGGGGTCTCACTGGAAACACCATATATTTT.